This record covers a single T cell receptor (beta chain). Its target is unknown. The germline CDR1 and CDR2 sequences are MGHRA and YSYEKL. Trimming cost V 0 bases and J 5 bases; bases outside gene matches: 4. This CDR3 comprises 16 residues. Amplification of TCR beta CDR3 regions was performed using RNA transcripts as template. First-round RT-PCR with HTBI primers amplified the TCR CDR3 region. TCRdb used MiXCR to reprocess the multiplex PCR reads, holding one entry per CDR3 protein. This table has more than 650,000 distinct CDR3 sequences, around 13% appearing once. These data come from a study of T cells in Graves' hyperthyroidism and ophthalmopathy. General study results and limits: The authors' 13 V-J model separated ophthalmopathy from stable hyperthyroidism. Before onset, ophthalmopathy was predicted by the model a median about 6.2 months earlier.

The definition of stable Graves' hyperthyroidism was no ophthalmopathy progression within 18 months. The sequenced sample was blood. This chain connects TRBV4-1 to TRBJ2-1; 10 bases map to TRBD1. The source of this sequence is a woman aged 18-30 years with Graves' hyperthyroidism. CDR3 DNA sequence: TGCGCCAGCAGCCAAGAGACAGGGGGCGCGCACAATGAGCAGTTCTTC. Translated: CASSQETGGAHNEQFF.